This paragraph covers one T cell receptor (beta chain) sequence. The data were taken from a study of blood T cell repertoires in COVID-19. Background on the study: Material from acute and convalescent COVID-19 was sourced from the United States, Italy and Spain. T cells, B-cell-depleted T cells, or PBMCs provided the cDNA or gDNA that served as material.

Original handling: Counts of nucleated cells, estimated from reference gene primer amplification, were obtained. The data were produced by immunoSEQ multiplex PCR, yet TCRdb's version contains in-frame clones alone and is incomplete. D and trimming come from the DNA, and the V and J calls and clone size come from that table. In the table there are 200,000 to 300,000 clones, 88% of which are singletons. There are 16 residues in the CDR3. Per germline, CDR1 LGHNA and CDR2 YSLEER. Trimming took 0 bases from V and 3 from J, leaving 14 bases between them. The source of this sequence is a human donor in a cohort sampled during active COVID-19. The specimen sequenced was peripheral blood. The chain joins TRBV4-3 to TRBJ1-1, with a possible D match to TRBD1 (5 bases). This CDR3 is CASSQDFRGSYTEAFF. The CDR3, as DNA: TGCGCCAGCAGCCAAGATTTTAGGGGATCTTACACTGAAGCTTTCTTT.